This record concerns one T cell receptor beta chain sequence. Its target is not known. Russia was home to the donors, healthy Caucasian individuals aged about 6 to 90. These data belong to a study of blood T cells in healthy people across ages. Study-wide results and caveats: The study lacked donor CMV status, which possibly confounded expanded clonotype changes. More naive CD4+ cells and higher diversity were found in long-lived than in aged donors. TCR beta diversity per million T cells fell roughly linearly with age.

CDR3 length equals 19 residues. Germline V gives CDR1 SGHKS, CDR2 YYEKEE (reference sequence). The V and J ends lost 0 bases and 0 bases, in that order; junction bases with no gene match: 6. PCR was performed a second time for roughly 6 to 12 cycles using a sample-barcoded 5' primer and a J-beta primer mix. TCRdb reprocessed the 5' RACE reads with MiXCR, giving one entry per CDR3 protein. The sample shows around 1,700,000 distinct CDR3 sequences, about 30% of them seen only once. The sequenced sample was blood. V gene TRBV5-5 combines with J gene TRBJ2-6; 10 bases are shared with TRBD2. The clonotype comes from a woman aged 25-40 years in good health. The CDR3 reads CASSLAKLAGNSGANVLTF. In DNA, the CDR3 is TGTGCCAGCAGCTTGGCTAAACTAGCGGGGAACTCTGGGGCCAACGTCCTGACTTTC.